Listed here are 15 T cell receptor beta chains from one sample, sequenced in a study of human CD8 memory T cell subsets. Early memory CD8+ T cells that were CCR7+ PD-1+ TIGIT+ and had exhausted-like traits were the TPEX cells. Scientists made TCR beta libraries using UMI-labeled 5' RACE. TCRdb reprocessed the 5' RACE reads; each CDR3 protein has one entry and no DNA is given. The repertoire table contains thousands of distinct CDR3 sequences. Source material: CD8+ T cells from PBMCs. The receptor set was obtained from a human donor in good health.

The rearrangement links TRBV6-5 to TRBJ2-3; TCRdb reports TRBD1, a call that lacks DNA to check it against. CDR3 length equals 14 residues. Germline loops: CDR1 MNHEY, CDR2 SVGAGI. This CDR3 is CASSYRTGPDTQYF.

The chain is built from TRBV20-1 and TRBJ2-1; TCRdb calls TRBD2, which cannot be checked without DNA. Germline lookup yields CDR1 DFQATT and CDR2 SNEGSKA (reference sequence). The CDR3 totals 16 residues. CDR3 sequence: CSASPVAGGSDNEQFF.

The chain uses TRBV5-4 and TRBJ2-1. Germline V gene sequence: CDR1 SGHNT, CDR2 YYREEE (reference sequence). The CDR3 contains 13 residues. CDR3 protein: CASTRPETVQQFF.

This CDR3 reads CASSLSQGVYEQYF. This chain joins TRBV11-1 and TRBJ2-7; with no DNA, the TCRdb D assignment of TRBD1 cannot be verified. CDR3 size: 14 residues. Germline CDR1 SGHAT, CDR2 FQDESV (reference sequence).

The chain joins TRBV5-1 to TRBJ2-7; the TCRdb D gene call, TRBD2, has no DNA to confirm it. From germline, CDR1 is SGHRS and CDR2 YFSETQ. The CDR3 covers 15 residues. This CDR3 reads CASSLGGADSYEQYF.

The genes are TRBV10-3 and TRBJ2-3; TCRdb's D call, TRBD1, is unchecked because there is no DNA. The CDR3 is 17 amino acids. The germline gives CDR1 ENHRY, CDR2 SYGVKD. The CDR3 spells CAISGSPVGTITDTQYF.

This clonotype is classed as medium-sized by frequency. J is TRBJ2-7 and V is TRBV27; TCRdb's assignment of TRBD2 cannot be checked, as there is no DNA. The CDR3 runs to 15 residues. CDR1 is MNHEY and CDR2 is SMNVEV in the germline V gene (reference sequence). CDR3 region: CASSLWASGGNEQYF.

This clonotype is identified as medium-sized from frequency. This rearrangement joins TRBV7-9 to TRBJ1-5. From germline, CDR1 is SEHNR and CDR2 FQNEAQ (reference sequence). This CDR3 comprises 14 residues. CDR3 sequence: CASSLGQGNQPQHF.

This clonotype shows up as medium-sized by frequency. The chain links TRBV7-9 to TRBJ2-1. Germline-derived CDR1 and CDR2 are SEHNR and FQNEAQ (reference sequence). This CDR3 has 11 amino acids. CDR3 sequence: CASSFFNEQFF.

V and J are TRBV18 and TRBJ2-3. CDR1 is KGHSH, CDR2 LQKENI, per germline. The CDR3 is 18 residues long. The CDR3 reads CASSPVWDPDPLRDTQYF.

The V gene is TRBV27, the J gene TRBJ1-4. This CDR3 has 13 residues. Per germline, CDR1 MNHEY and CDR2 SMNVEV (reference sequence). The chain's CDR3 is CASSLTVTTQLFF.

Judged by frequency, this clonotype is medium-sized. The chain recombines TRBV2 with TRBJ1-5; absent DNA, TCRdb's TRBD1 call cannot be checked. CDR3 length: 14 amino acids. In germline, CDR1 is SNHLY, CDR2 FYNNEI. CDR3 sequence reads: CASLGGADNQPQHF.

The rearrangement links TRBV3-1 to TRBJ2-5; the TCRdb call, TRBD2, lacks DNA for checking. The CDR3 contains 18 residues. Germline CDR1 LGHDT, CDR2 YNNKEL (reference sequence). The CDR3 is CASSQEYPSGTYQETQYF.

This chain joins TRBV5-1 and TRBJ1-5. The CDR3 loop spans 13 amino acids. The germline gives CDR1 SGHRS, CDR2 YFSETQ. The CDR3: CASSLGYNQPQHF.

Considering frequency, this clonotype is medium-sized. This chain uses TRBV7-3 with TRBJ1-1; as DNA is missing, the TRBD1 call by TCRdb cannot be tested. From germline, CDR1 is SGHTA and CDR2 FQGTGA. CDR3 length: 15 amino acids. CDR3 protein: CASSPLGSMNTEAFF.